This record covers a single T cell receptor (beta chain). The antigen remains unidentified. The data were taken from a study of shared clonotypes between healthy human individuals. Background on the study: The study drew on a couple of women and a few men aged 18 to 49 as donors.

Study outcomes and limitations: Sharing of clonotypes among donors was expected to vary with sequencing depth.

Profiling relied on immunoSEQ multiplex PCR, and the TCRdb table lists in-frame clones only, not all of them. The table records some 2,500,000 clones, 93% of them present only once. The CDR3 covers 11 residues. V dropped 2 bases and J dropped 9 bases, with 5 bases sitting between them. Germline V gene lookup returns CDR1 MDHEN and CDR2 SYDVKM. The V call is TRBV28, the J call TRBJ2-1; D uncertain. This clonotype was sampled from a man between 18 and 35 years old in good health. Some clones in this sample may be carry-over from other donors' samples. Sequencing was done on a sample of naive CD4+ T cells from PBMCs. Subset meaning: CD45RA+ positively selected. CDR3 loop: CASSLDREQFF. The DNA for the CDR3 is TGTGCCAGCAGTTTAGACCGTGAGCAGTTCTTC.